This record concerns one TCR beta chain sequence. The data were taken from a study of cytomegalovirus exposure and HLA in healthy donors. This CDR3 comprises 20 residues. The germline CDR1 and CDR2 sequences are MNHEY and SMNVEV (reference sequence). Trimming took 5 bases from V and 1 from J; bases not matched to a gene: 11. Method: immunoSEQ multiplex PCR; TCRdb's copy keeps in-frame clones and lacks some. Altogether fewer than 350,000 clones are present, approximately 90% being singletons, with the ten largest covering over 0.85%. The V gene is TRBV27, the J gene TRBJ2-2; 15 nucleotides line up with TRBD2. The sequenced material came from PBMCs. This receptor was obtained from a woman under 30 in good health and CMV-seronegative. DNA of the CDR3: TGTGCCAGCAGTCGTCAAGGCGGACTAGCGGGAGGGAGGAACACCGGGGAGCTGTTTTTT. Its protein product is CASSRQGGLAGGRNTGELFF.